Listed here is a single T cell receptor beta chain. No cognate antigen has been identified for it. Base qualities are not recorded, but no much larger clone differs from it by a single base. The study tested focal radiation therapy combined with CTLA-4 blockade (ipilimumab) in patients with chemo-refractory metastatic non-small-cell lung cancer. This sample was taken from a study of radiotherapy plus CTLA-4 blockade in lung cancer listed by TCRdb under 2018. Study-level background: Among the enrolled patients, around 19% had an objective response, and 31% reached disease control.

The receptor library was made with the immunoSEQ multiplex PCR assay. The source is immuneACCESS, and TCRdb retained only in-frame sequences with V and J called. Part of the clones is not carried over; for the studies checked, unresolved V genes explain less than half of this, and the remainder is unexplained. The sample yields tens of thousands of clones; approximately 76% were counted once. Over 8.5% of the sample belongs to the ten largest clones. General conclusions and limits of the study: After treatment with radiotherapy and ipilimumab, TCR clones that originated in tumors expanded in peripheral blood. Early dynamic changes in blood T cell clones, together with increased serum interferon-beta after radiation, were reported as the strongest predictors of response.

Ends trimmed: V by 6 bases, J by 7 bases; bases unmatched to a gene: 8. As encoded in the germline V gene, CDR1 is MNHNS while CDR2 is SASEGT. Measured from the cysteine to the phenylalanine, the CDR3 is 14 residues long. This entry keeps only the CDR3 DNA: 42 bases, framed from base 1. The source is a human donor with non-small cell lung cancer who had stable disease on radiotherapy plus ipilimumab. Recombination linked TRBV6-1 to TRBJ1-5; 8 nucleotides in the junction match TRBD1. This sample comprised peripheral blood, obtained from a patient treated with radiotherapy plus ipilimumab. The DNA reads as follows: TGTGCCAGCAGCCGACAGGGGTTACGACAGCCCCAGCATTTT. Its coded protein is CASSRQGLRQPQHF.